The rows below give T cell receptor beta chains drawn from one sample of a study of T-cell memory formation after mild COVID-19. TCRdb called the 5' RACE reads again in MiXCR, with one record for every CDR3 protein. Of 380,000 or so distinct CDR3 sequences in the sample, approximately 14% are singletons; the top ten hold approximately 20%. The sequencing input was PBMCs or a T cell subset sorted from them (not recorded which). The receptors were sampled from a man in his late teens or twenties who had mild COVID-19 (a few samples of this study predate the infection). Cell type and time point are not known. Each CDR3 is given with its conserved first and last residue. A D gene is named only where the DNA matches it firmly. The size entry is marked missing in some rows and otherwise reads once, few, many or a size class.

j_call clone_size d_call cdr3_length v_call cdr3_nt cdr3_aa
TRBJ2-7 many . 13 TRBV30 TGTGCCTGTCACCGGGACGGATCCTACGAGCAGTACTTC CACHRDGSYEQYF
TRBJ2-1 . . 14 TRBV7-9 TGTGCCAGCAGCTTGGTTCACTCCTACAATGAGCAGTTCTTC CASSLVHSYNEQFF
TRBJ2-5 few . 11 TRBV7-9 TGTGCCAGCAGCGAGGTCGAGACCCAGTACTTC CASSEVETQYF
TRBJ2-3 many . 16 TRBV7-6 TGTGCCAGCAGCTTAGAGGTGATTAGTCCCACAGATACGCAGTATTTT CASSLEVISPTDTQYF
TRBJ1-2 few . 14 TRBV12-3/TRBV12-4 TGTGCCAGCAGTTCGAGATCCCCAAACTATGGCTACACCTTC CASSSRSPNYGYTF
TRBJ1-2 . . 15 TRBV3-1 TGTGCCAGCAGTCCAAGATCCGGGGTATCGGATGGCTACACCTTC CASSPRSGVSDGYTF
TRBJ2-7 . . 16 TRBV6-5 TGTGCCAGCACCCCCGACGCGGCAGGGGAGTCCTACGAGCAGTACTTC CASTPDAAGESYEQYF
TRBJ2-2 . . 14 TRBV6-2/TRBV6-3 TGTGCCAGCAGTGACCGGTTACAGGCCGGGGAGCTGTTTTTT CASSDRLQAGELFF
TRBJ2-5 few . 13 TRBV6-5 TGTGCCAGCAGTTACCCGGGAATCGGGACCCAGTACTTC CASSYPGIGTQYF
TRBJ2-2 few . 13 TRBV28 TGTGCCAGCAGTTTCGGGCCCACCGGGGAGCTGTTTTTT CASSFGPTGELFF
TRBJ1-2 once TRBD1 14 TRBV6-5 TGTGCCAGCAGCGGGCTACAGGGGGTTGGTGGCTACACCTTC CASSGLQGVGGYTF
TRBJ1-1 few TRBD1 14 TRBV6-5 TGTGCCAGCAGTATCCGGGACAGAGACACTGAAGCTTTCTTT CASSIRDRDTEAFF
TRBJ1-2 . TRBD1 14 TRBV27 TGTGCCAGCAGACTTACAGGGGAATATTATGGCTACACCTTC CASRLTGEYYGYTF
TRBJ1-2 . . 18 TRBV24-1 TGTGCCACCAGTGATAGCGGTAGGGGAAAGTCCACTAACTATGGCTACACCTTC CATSDSGRGKSTNYGYTF
TRBJ1-1 . TRBD1 15 TRBV19 TGTGCCAGTAGTCCGACCGGGACAGGGACCACTGAAGCTTTCTTT CASSPTGTGTTEAFF
TRBJ2-4 few . 14 TRBV7-2 TGTGCCAGCAGCGGCCCCGGGGCCCAAAACATTCAGTACTTC CASSGPGAQNIQYF
TRBJ2-5 . . 13 TRBV2 TGTGCCAGCGGGTTCGCAGGTCAAGAGACCCAGTACTTC CASGFAGQETQYF
TRBJ2-3 few TRBD2 16 TRBV6-5 TGTGCCAGCAGAGTAGCGGGGGGAACTAGCACAGATACGCAGTATTTT CASRVAGGTSTDTQYF
TRBJ2-2 many TRBD1 15 TRBV5-1 TGCGCCAGCACCCCACTGACAGGGAGTATCGGGGAGCTGTTTTTT CASTPLTGSIGELFF
TRBJ2-3 few TRBD2 17 TRBV10-1 TGCGCCAGCAGTGAGTCTCGGGGTAGCGGGGGGACAGATACGCAGTATTTT CASSESRGSGGTDTQYF
TRBJ2-7 . . 13 TRBV14 TGTGCCAGCAGCCACGGAGCTTCCTACGAGCAGTACTTC CASSHGASYEQYF
TRBJ2-5 few TRBD2 14 TRBV27 TGTGCCAGCAGTTTAACGGGGCTAGCGGGGACCCAGTACTTC CASSLTGLAGTQYF
TRBJ2-2 few TRBD1 13 TRBV4-1 TGCGCCACCCACAGGGGGCAGGGCGGGGAGCTGTTTTTT CATHRGQGGELFF
TRBJ2-3 few . 16 TRBV9 TGTGCCAGCAGCGTACACAGCGGAACTAGCACAGATACGCAGTATTTT CASSVHSGTSTDTQYF
TRBJ1-2 . TRBD1 16 TRBV5-1 TGCGCCAGCAGCTTGAATCCTGGGACAGGGGGCCATGGCTACACCTTC CASSLNPGTGGHGYTF
TRBJ2-2 few TRBD1 16 TRBV7-3 TGTGCCAGCAGTCCCCAAGGGACAGCGAACACCGGGGAGCTGTTTTTT CASSPQGTANTGELFF
TRBJ2-3 few . 13 TRBV9 TGTGCCAGCACTGCCGGTTCATGGGATACGCAGTATTTT CASTAGSWDTQYF
TRBJ1-2 many . 14 TRBV4-1 TGCGCCAGCAGCGACAGAATGGGGTACGTTGGCTACACCTTC CASSDRMGYVGYTF
TRBJ2-2 many . 16 TRBV11-2 TGTGCCAGCAGCTCCCATAGGGGTCGGCACACCGGGGAGCTGTTTTTT CASSSHRGRHTGELFF
TRBJ2-2 . TRBD1 16 TRBV7-8 TGTGCCAGCAGCCGACGTAGGACAGGGTTGGCCGGGGAGCTGTTTTTT CASSRRRTGLAGELFF
TRBJ1-1 few . 16 TRBV27 TGTGCCAGCAGTTCTAACTTACAGGTTATGAACACTGAAGCTTTCTTT CASSSNLQVMNTEAFF
TRBJ2-1 . . 12 TRBV7-2 TGTGCCAGCAGCGCAGCTTACAATGAGCAGTTCTTC CASSAAYNEQFF
TRBJ2-2 few . 19 TRBV18 TGTGCCAGCTCTCGACGGGTGTTTAACGGACCGTCGAACACCGGGGAGCTGTTTTTT CASSRRVFNGPSNTGELFF
TRBJ1-1 . TRBD1 15 TRBV4-3 TGCGCCAGCAGCCAAGTACCCGGGACAGGCCGCGAAGCTTTCTTT CASSQVPGTGREAFF
TRBJ2-3 many TRBD2 17 TRBV7-9 TGTGCCAGCAGCTCGACACGAGCGGGGGCCTCCACAGATACGCAGTATTTT CASSSTRAGASTDTQYF
TRBJ2-2 many . 15 TRBV19 TGTGCCAGTAGGTCAGTCAGCCTGAACACCGGGGAGCTGTTTTTT CASRSVSLNTGELFF
TRBJ2-2 . . 16 TRBV6-5 TGTGCCAGCAGTGCCCCGGGCCACGACCTCGCCGGGGAGCTGTTTTTT CASSAPGHDLAGELFF
TRBJ1-2 . . 13 TRBV7-2 TGTGCCAGCAGCTCACGCCAGGCGCTCGGCTACACCTTC CASSSRQALGYTF
TRBJ1-6 . . 22 TRBV28 TGTGCCAGTGGCGGACCTTCGGGGGATACCAGCGTCAGAAGGGAGTTTTATTCACCCCTCCACTTT CASGGPSGDTSVRREFYSPLHF
TRBJ2-5 . . 15 TRBV7-2 TGTGCCAGCAGTGCCCGGGGGGCTTTCCAAGAGACCCAGTACTTC CASSARGAFQETQYF
TRBJ2-2 . . 17 TRBV2 TGTGCCAGCAGTGAAAGGGGCAGCCGAACCCTCACCGGGGAGCTGTTTTTT CASSERGSRTLTGELFF
TRBJ1-2 . . 15 TRBV5-1 TGCGCCAGCAGCTTGGGTCAGGGTACCGTCTATGGCTACACCTTC CASSLGQGTVYGYTF
TRBJ1-2 . . 11 TRBV4-1 TGCGCCAGCAGCCGAGGGGGGGGCTACACCTTC CASSRGGGYTF
TRBJ2-1 few . 13 TRBV24-1 TGTGCCACCAGTGATAACCCCGACAATGAGCAGTTCTTC CATSDNPDNEQFF
TRBJ1-2 few TRBD1 14 TRBV11-1 TGTGCCAGCAGCCAACCCGGGACAGTGGACGGCTACACCTTC CASSQPGTVDGYTF
TRBJ1-3 . . 15 TRBV6-6 TGTGCCAGCATCAGGGGCCCAGCCTCTGGAAACACCATATATTTT CASIRGPASGNTIYF
TRBJ1-1 few . 16 TRBV5-1 TGCGCCAGCAGCTTGGAGAGGCAAGGGTGGGACACTGAAGCTTTCTTT CASSLERQGWDTEAFF
TRBJ2-1 few . 13 TRBV7-2 TGTGCCAGCAGCACACCCCCAGGCAATGAGCAGTTCTTC CASSTPPGNEQFF
TRBJ2-2 few TRBD2 18 TRBV11-2 TGTGCCAGCAGCTTCCCGCTAGCGGGGGCCGCGAACACCGGGGAGCTGTTTTTT CASSFPLAGAANTGELFF
TRBJ1-5 . TRBD1 15 TRBV7-9 TGTGCCAGCAGCTTAAGAGGGGGCGAAAATCAGCCCCAGCATTTT CASSLRGGENQPQHF
TRBJ1-1 few . 14 TRBV5-1 TGCGCCAGCAGCTTGAACCTCGGCGGGACTGAAGCTTTCTTT CASSLNLGGTEAFF
TRBJ1-2 . TRBD1 12 TRBV20-1 TGCAGTGCCCCGACAGGGGGCTATGGCTACACCTTC CSAPTGGYGYTF
TRBJ2-1 . . 12 TRBV4-1 TGCGCCAGCAGCCACATGACGGGCGGGCAGTTCTTC CASSHMTGGQFF